The sequence of this T cell receptor (beta chain) was determined in a study of T-cell reconstitution after alpha-beta-depleted transplantation in children. Preparation of the TCRbeta library was carried out with unique molecular identifiers. TCRdb re-called the PCR reads through MiXCR, storing one row per CDR3 protein. The data contain about 360,000 distinct CDR3 sequences, approximately 12% of them singletons. This clonotype was found a few times. V gave up 6 bases and J gave up 1 base, with 16 bases separating them. This CDR3 contains 16 residues. This chain connects TRBV12-3 or TRBV12-4 to TRBJ2-1; tentative D call: TRBD1 (6 bases). The receptor was isolated from a human donor who donated a stem cell graft to a child with Fanconi anemia. The sequenced sample was PBMCs, obtained from the stem cell graft. CDR3 sequence reads: CASRMGQFVSYNEQFF. CDR3 in DNA: TGTGCCAGCAGAATGGGACAATTCGTATCCTACAATGAGCAGTTCTTC.